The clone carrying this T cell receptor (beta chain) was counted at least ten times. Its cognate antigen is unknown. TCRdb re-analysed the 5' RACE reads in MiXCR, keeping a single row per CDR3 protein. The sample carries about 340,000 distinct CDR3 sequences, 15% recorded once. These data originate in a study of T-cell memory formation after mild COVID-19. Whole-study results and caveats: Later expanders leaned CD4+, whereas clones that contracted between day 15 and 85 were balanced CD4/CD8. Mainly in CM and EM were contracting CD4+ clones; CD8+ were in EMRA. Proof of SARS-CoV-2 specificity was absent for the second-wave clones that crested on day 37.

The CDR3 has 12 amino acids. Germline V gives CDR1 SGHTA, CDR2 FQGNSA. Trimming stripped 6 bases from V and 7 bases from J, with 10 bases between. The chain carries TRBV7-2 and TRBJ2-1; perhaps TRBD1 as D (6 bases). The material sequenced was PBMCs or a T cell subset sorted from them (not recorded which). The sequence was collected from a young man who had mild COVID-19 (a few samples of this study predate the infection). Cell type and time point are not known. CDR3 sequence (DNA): TGTGCCAGCAGACAGGACAGAAATGAGCAGTTCTTC. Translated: CASRQDRNEQFF.